This T cell receptor beta chain derives from a study of cytomegalovirus exposure and HLA in healthy donors. PCR involved 60 Vbeta and 13 Jbeta primers. The table came from immunoSEQ multiplex PCR; TCRdb's copy has only in-frame clones and leaves some out. The profile shows about 190,000 clones, approximately 81% of them singletons. The specimen sequenced was PBMCs. This sequence originates from a boy between 5 and 17 years old in good health and CMV-seronegative.

The CDR3 loop reads CAKGGGQGGNQPQHF. In nucleotides, the CDR3 is TGCGCCAAGGGGGGGGGACAGGGGGGAAACCAGCCCCAGCATTTT. The V and J genes are TRBV5-1 and TRBJ1-5; 11 nucleotides agree with TRBD1. The CDR3 loop spans 15 amino acids. Germline V CDR1 and CDR2: SGHRS, YFSETQ. With V trimmed by 9 bases and J by 7 bases, 12 bases remained unmatched. Full variable domain (remainder filled in from reference TRBV5-1 and TRBJ1-5): KAGVTQTPRYLIKTRGQQVTLSCSPISGHRSVSWYQQTPGQGLQFLFEYFSETQRNKGNFPGRFSGRQFSNSRSEMNVSTLELGDSALYLCAKGGGQGGNQPQHFGDGTRLSIL.